The 4 T cell receptor beta chains presented below share a single source sample, sequenced in a study of beta chain features in type 1 diabetes. Findings and caveats of the study: TCRB CDR3 length was moderately but significantly reduced in all four CD4+ subsets of Type 1 diabetes patients.

What was sequenced were expressed TCRB transcripts, since all of the isolated RNA had been reverse transcribed. Here immunoSEQ multiplex PCR was the method, and the copy in TCRdb shows in-frame clones only, minus some. This sample has some 290,000 clones, with over 11% found just once. These receptors' antigens are unknown. The sequenced sample was naive CD4+ T cells from blood. The receptor source for this set is a man aged 30-40 years with type 1 diabetes.

Only one count was recorded for this clone. The V call is TRBV9, the J call TRBJ2-5, with 8 bases that match TRBD2. The CDR3 is 14 amino acids. Germline CDR1 is SGDLS and CDR2 is YYNGEE. The V segment lost 0 bases and the J segment 3 bases; nucleotides outside the gene matches: 1. CDR3: CASSVGLAKETQYF. For the CDR3, the DNA is TGTGCCAGCAGCGTAGGACTAGCGAAAGAGACCCAGTACTTC.

V is TRBV4-2 and J is TRBJ2-1; 7 nucleotides align to TRBD2. Germline CDR1 reads LGHNA; CDR2 reads YNFKEQ. The CDR3 consists of 20 residues. The ends lost 0 bases at V and 5 bases at J; junction bases unmatched: 19. The chain's CDR3 is CASSQERGRREPLVNNEQFF. The CDR3, as DNA: TGTGCCAGCAGCCAAGAGAGAGGGAGGCGGGAGCCTCTAGTGAACAATGAGCAGTTCTTC.

This clone was recorded a few times. The chain carries TRBV29-1 and TRBJ1-5; 7 bases fit TRBD1. The V gene's germline CDR1 is SQVTM and CDR2 ANQGSEA. V lost 6 bases to trimming and J lost 7 bases; unmatched junction nucleotides: 9. The CDR3 runs to 13 residues. CDR3 DNA: TGCAGCGTCACAGGGGTTCGGGGGCAGCCCCAGCATTTT. It is translated as CSVTGVRGQPQHF.

This clone has more than one count but fewer than ten. The chain uses TRBV5-1 and TRBJ1-5; D perhaps matches TRBD1 (5 bases). The CDR3 is 18 residues long. The ends were cut back, 6 bases at V and 5 bases at J, with 27 bases in the middle. Germline V CDR1 and CDR2: SGHRS, YFSETQ. The chain's CDR3 is CASTKPPRGGAQDQPQHF. As DNA, the CDR3 is TGCGCCAGCACAAAGCCCCCTCGGGGAGGGGCGCAGGATCAGCCCCAGCATTTT.